This T cell receptor (beta chain) was captured by sequencing in a study of T cell responses to AZD1222 COVID-19 vaccine. Notes on the study in general: Along spike, vaccine-associated CD4 TCRs were found throughout, with dominance at 160-218 and 743-854.

As for this clone: Its matching antigen is unknown.

V lost 8 bases to trimming and J lost 4 bases, with 5 bases between them. The CDR3 extends over 10 amino acids. Looked up from germline, CDR1 is SGHNT and CDR2 is YENEEA. The protocol was immunoSEQ multiplex PCR, while the TCRdb copy is restricted to in-frame clones and leaves out a portion. Of fewer than 110,000 clones listed, 90% to 95% were seen once; the top ten hold about 6.6%. Sequenced material: peripheral blood, taken 28 days after the second AZD1222 dose. This sequence joins TRBV11-3 and TRBJ1-1, with D tentatively TRBD1 (5 bases). The sequence was obtained from an adult who received the AZD1222 COVID-19 vaccine. CDR3 protein: CASGGTEAFF. CDR3 bases: TGTGCCAGCGGGGGCACTGAAGCTTTCTTT.